This T cell receptor beta chain was captured by sequencing in a study of T cells after yellow fever vaccination. Study-wide points: Contaminating bulk clonotypes could be abundant in FACS-sorted repertoires. The secondary response was weaker but peaked faster, day 5 versus 15. Reappearance after the booster was observed for most primary-vaccination clones (roughly 96% CD4, about 90% CD8).

The authors made TCR cDNA by 5'RACE template switching, adding a universal primer site and UMIs. Via MiXCR, TCRdb re-called the 5' RACE reads, giving one row per CDR3 protein. The sample lists 250,000 to 300,000 distinct CDR3 sequences, around 4.9% occurring once. This clonotype was observed many times. Antigen unknown. The germline gives CDR1 MNHEY, CDR2 SVGEGT. The CDR3 is 14 residues long. The V and J ends lost 5 bases and 8 bases respectively, with 18 bases between them. This receptor was obtained from a man younger than 35 who received the YFV17D yellow fever vaccine. This material consisted of CD4+ T cells sorted from PBMCs, taken on the day of the yellow fever booster vaccination. V and J are TRBV6-2 or TRBV6-3 and TRBJ1-2; D may be TRBD1 (5 bases). The CDR3 sequence: CASSLRTPDRGYTF. The CDR3 DNA follows: TGTGCCAGCAGTCTGAGGACACCGGACCGGGGCTACACCTTC.